This T cell receptor (beta chain) derives from a study of T-cell reconstitution after alpha-beta-depleted transplantation in children. General study points: Several patients had high TCRbeta diversity at day 60; it came from surviving recipient T cells and thymic progenitors. Approximately two months post-transplant, alpha-beta T cells reportedly originated from several hundred expanded graft clones. The authors attributed T-cell counts and diversity one year after transplant mostly to newly produced T cells.

Unique molecular identifiers were incorporated into the prepared TCRbeta library. TCRdb re-called the PCR reads through MiXCR, storing one row per CDR3 protein. The sample records hundreds of thousands of distinct CDR3 sequences, 10% to 15% being singletons. Germline CDR1 reads SGHKS; CDR2 reads YYEKEE (reference sequence). The germline V and J ends were trimmed by 0 bases and 3 bases, with 7 bases remaining between them. This CDR3 has 15 amino acids. There are a few counts of this clonotype. As yet, its antigen is unknown. This sequence was found in a male patient aged 5 to 17 who had a stem cell transplant for acute myeloid leukemia, so the T cells may come from the graft donor. This chain uses TRBV5-5 with TRBJ2-6; D gene ambiguous. The material sequenced was PBMCs, mostly from graft donor cells, taken 360 days after TCRalphabeta/CD19-depleted stem cell transplant. CDR3 loop: CASSLAWSGANVLTF. In DNA form, the CDR3 reads TGTGCCAGCAGCTTGGCGTGGAGTGGGGCCAACGTCCTGACTTTC. The entire variable domain, with the rest obtained from reference TRBV5-5 and TRBJ2-6, is as follows: DAGVTQSPTHLIKTRGQQVTLRCSPISGHKSVSWYQQVLGQGPQFIFQYYEKEERGRGNFPDRFSARQFPNYSSELNVNALLLGDSALYLCASSLAWSGANVLTFGAGSRLTVL.